The present TCR beta chain was sequenced within a study of shared clonotypes between healthy human individuals. Produced via immunoSEQ multiplex PCR; TCRdb's table is partial and in-frame only. Here the sample spans roughly 450,000 clones, around 74% being singletons. Trimming cost V 10 bases and J 7 bases, with 26 bases left between them. This CDR3 spans 17 amino acids. Germline V gene sequence: CDR1 ENHRY, CDR2 SYGVKD. Material for sequencing was PBMCs. The chain links TRBV10-3 to TRBJ1-6, with D perhaps TRBD1 (6 bases). The origin of this receptor is a woman between 40 and 55 years old in good health. Some clones in this sample may be carry-over from other donors' samples. The CDR3 protein is CATKGGPPNPTNSPLHF. CDR3 nucleotide sequence: TGTGCCACCAAAGGGGGACCTCCAAACCCAACCAATTCACCCCTCCACTTT.